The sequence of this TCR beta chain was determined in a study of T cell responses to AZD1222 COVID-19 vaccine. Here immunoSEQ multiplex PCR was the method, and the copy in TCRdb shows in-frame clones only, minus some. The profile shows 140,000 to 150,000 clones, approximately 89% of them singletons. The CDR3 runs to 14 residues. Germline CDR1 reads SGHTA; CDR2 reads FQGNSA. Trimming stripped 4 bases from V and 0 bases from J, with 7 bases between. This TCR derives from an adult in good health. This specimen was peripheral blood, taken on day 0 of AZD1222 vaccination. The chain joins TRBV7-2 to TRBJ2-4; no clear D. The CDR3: CASSSEVAKNIQYF. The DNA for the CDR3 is TGTGCCAGCAGCTCCGAGGTAGCCAAAAACATTCAGTACTTC.